This is a list of T cell receptor beta chains from one sample in a study of blood T cells in healthy people across ages. MiXCR, run by TCRdb on the 5' RACE reads, gives a single entry per CDR3 protein. The profile shows 1.5 million to 2 million distinct CDR3 sequences, more than 35% of them singletons. Input material: blood. Source of these receptors: a human donor in good health. Both conserved end residues are part of each CDR3.

v_call	j_call	cdr3_aa
TRBV4-1	.	CASSPVAQGANSNEQYF
TRBV3-1	TRBJ2-1	CASSHSRIDEQFF
TRBV7-2	TRBJ2-6	CASIIELRGTHGSGANVLTF
TRBV20-1	TRBJ1-5	CSARDIRSNQPQHF
TRBV6-6	.	CASSYGAGYYEQYF
TRBV29-1	TRBJ1-1	CSVGPFGTGATYTEAFF
TRBV10-2	TRBJ1-5	CASMRGYEQPQHF
TRBV20-1	TRBJ1-4	CSARSATGSEKLFF
TRBV6-4	TRBJ2-3	CASSDTTGGGDTQYF
TRBV7-2	TRBJ2-7	CASSFLGRTYEQYF
TRBV7-9	TRBJ2-1	CASSLLPGDKYNEQFF
TRBV20-1	TRBJ2-1	CSARVTYNEQFF
TRBV6-5	TRBJ2-7	CASSYRDPGQGFEQYF
TRBV4-3	TRBJ2-1	CASSLGLGTEQFF
TRBV29-1	TRBJ1-1	CSVQRASGVEAFF
TRBV9	TRBJ1-4	CASSAGRVSSTNEKLFF
TRBV7-9	TRBJ2-3	CASIARGDGGTDTQYF
TRBV5-6	TRBJ2-1	CASSSIDRGAYNEQFF
TRBV12-3/TRBV12-4	TRBJ2-7	CASSSRTEPYEQYF
TRBV4-2	.	CASGRGGNEQYF
TRBV7-2	TRBJ2-5	CASSLNLGGRETQYF
TRBV7-9	TRBJ2-7	CASIGQGSREQYF
TRBV6-2/TRBV6-3	TRBJ1-5	CASSYSLETQHF
TRBV5-5	TRBJ2-4	CASSLLQSGDIQYF
TRBV13	TRBJ1-1	CASSDGARPEAFF
TRBV7-2	TRBJ1-1	CASSDRDKNTEAFF
TRBV3-1	TRBJ1-2	CASSQDSAPRTNYGYTF
TRBV27	TRBJ1-2	CASSPIDRPNYGYTF
TRBV7-2	TRBJ1-4	CASSLGPPGKLFF
TRBV7-3	TRBJ2-3	CASSLPAANTDTQYF
TRBV3-1	TRBJ1-2	CASSQGTGGFYGYTF
TRBV5-1	TRBJ1-2	CASSSLQQGGYGYTF
TRBV5-5	TRBJ1-3	CASSLEGYGNTIYF
TRBV6-1	TRBJ1-1	CASSDAGTVNTEAFF
TRBV12-3/TRBV12-4	TRBJ1-1	CASSLAGTDLEAFF
TRBV20-1	TRBJ2-7	CSARGLVWEQYF
TRBV6-2/TRBV6-3	TRBJ1-1	CASRDRSSEAFF
TRBV29-1	TRBJ1-1	CSVERGLYEAFF
TRBV24-1	TRBJ2-1	CATGGTSNYNEQFF
TRBV28	TRBJ1-2	CATAGGAGDYGYTF
TRBV7-8	TRBJ2-3	CATNPTDTQYF
TRBV7-6	TRBJ2-3	CASSLFGRTSTDTQYF